This T cell receptor beta chain was sequenced for a study of OX40 agonist ivuxolimab in advanced cancers. In the study overall: The costimulatory receptor OX40 (CD134) was targeted by ivuxolimab, a fully human IgG2 agonistic monoclonal antibody. In the dose-escalation cohort, roughly four fifths of patients were male, and the mean age was roughly 60 years, with a range of roughly 20 to 80. The paper covers the monotherapy dose-escalation part of the phase I ivuxolimab trial, which included N = 52 patients. Intravenous ivuxolimab was administered to patients every 2 weeks at six dose levels: 0.01, 0.1, 0.3, 1.5, 3 and 10 mg/kg. Peripheral TCRbeta sequencing aimed to test whether ivuxolimab altered TCR sequence diversity and caused clonal T-cell expansion. Prior anti-PD-1, anti-PD-L1 or anti-CTLA-4 therapy was permitted, and about 40% of dose-escalation patients had received checkpoint inhibitors. Of the approximately 50 dose-escalation patients, hepatocellular carcinoma was present in about 20, melanoma in roughly 15, renal cell carcinoma in 9 and head and neck cancer in 9. Partial responses occurred in three dose-escalation patients, of whom one had hepatocellular carcinoma and two had cutaneous melanoma. What the work shows at the level of the full study, not this receptor alone: Antigen specificity was not determined for the clonally expanded peripheral T cells. Low levels of normalized T-cell clonal expansion were also seen in some patients who did not respond. Partial responders in the 0.1-3.0 mg/kg groups had among the lowest normalized peripheral clonal expansion, especially among CD8+ T cells. Clonal expansion of both CD4+ and CD8+ blood T cells was observed from baseline to week 6 at doses 0.1 to 3.0 mg/kg. On average, CD8+ T cells showed more expanded clones than CD4+ T cells after ivuxolimab.

The CDR3, from cysteine to phenylalanine, totals 14 residues. Left in the record is the CDR3 DNA by itself, 42 bases read in frame from the first base. The germline V gene gives CDR1 as SQVTM and CDR2 as ANQGSEA. Germline trimming amounts to 6 bases on V and 0 bases on J, with 4 as the count of junction bases outside the gene matches. Concerning this clone itself: What this receptor recognizes is not known. One base away there is no much larger clone; base qualities are not given.

Genomic DNA was isolated from the sorted cells so that the TCRbeta CDR3 region could be sequenced. TCRbeta CDR3 regions were sequenced using the immunoSEQ Assay. In its TCRdb copy, this immuneACCESS table keeps in-frame sequences only and misses some clones. Where compared with another copy, unresolved V genes explain less than half of these, and the others have no known cause. The sample table records some 70,000 clones; roughly 90% of these occur just once. Together, the top ten hold roughly 0.98% of the sample. The trial excluded patients who had a history of autoimmune disease or who were on systemic immunosuppression. Peripheral blood for TCR sequencing was collected from all dose cohorts at baseline, on cycle 4 day 1, and on cycle 7 day 1. Samples came from an open-label, multicenter, first-in-human phase I dose-escalation trial of ivuxolimab. The trial enrolled adults with locally advanced or metastatic head and neck squamous cell, hepatocellular, melanoma or renal cell carcinoma. Before TCR sequencing, CD4+ T cells and CD8+ T cells were sorted from peripheral blood as separate populations.

The sequence is built from TRBV29-1 and TRBJ2-3, and TRBD1 aligns with 9 junction nucleotides. Sequenced here: CD4+ or CD8+ T cells sorted from blood, sampled in a trial of the OX40 agonist ivuxolimab. This clonotype was obtained from an adult with an advanced solid tumor such as melanoma, head and neck, liver or kidney cancer. The CDR3: CSVDRGRSTDTQYF. Here is the DNA: TGCAGCGTCGACAGGGGGAGAAGCACAGATACGCAGTATTTT.